This paragraph covers one T cell receptor (beta chain) sequence. TCR-alpha and TCR-beta chains were sequenced unpaired. Profiled with immunoSEQ multiplex PCR; TCRdb holds only in-frame clones, not every one. The sample includes roughly 92,000 clones, roughly 90% of them seen just once. This specimen belongs to a study of T cells in tuberculosis. Findings of the study overall: Some low-affinity tetramer-binding T cells may be absent from this sample.

Sorting used thawed, overnight-rested PBMC stained with anti-CD3, a viability dye and GMM-loaded CD1B tetramer. The CD1B tetramers carried C32 glucose monomycolate purified from Rhodococcus equi. Germline trimming cut 7 bases from V and 5 bases from J; bases unmatched to any gene: 7. Germline CDR1 and CDR2: SQVTM and ANQGSEA. This CDR3 is built from 12 residues. The receptor comes from an adult woman with latent tuberculosis. The chain joins TRBV29-1 to TRBJ1-2, with 7 bases matching TRBD1. The specimen sequenced was CD1b-GMM tetramer-negative cells sorted from PBMCs. The CDR3, as DNA: TGCAGCGGGCGACAGGGCCTTTATGGCTACACCTTC. This codes for CSGRQGLYGYTF.